A selection of T cell receptor beta chains follows, all from one sample in a study of T cell responses to AZD1222 COVID-19 vaccine. Only in-frame clones appear in the TCRdb table, and some are missing; sequencing was by immunoSEQ multiplex PCR. The sample consists of fewer than 130,000 clones, 87% of them appearing once. The sample in question was peripheral blood, obtained 28 days after the second AZD1222 dose. The receptors derive from an adult who received the AZD1222 COVID-19 vaccine. Each CDR3 is given with its conserved first and last residue. Fields, in order: CDR3 protein, CDR3 DNA, D gene, clone size, V gene, J gene. A D gene is named only where the DNA matches it firmly. Not all rows give a size; the values are once, few, many and, for expanded clones, a class.

cdr3_aa: CASSQRTSGSFTGELFF; cdr3_nt: TGTGCCAGCAGCCAACGGACTAGCGGGAGTTTTACCGGGGAGCTGTTTTTT; d_call: TRBD2; clone_size: .; v_call: TRBV3-1/TRBV3-2; j_call: TRBJ2-2
cdr3_aa: CASSLALLAGVTYNEQFF; cdr3_nt: TGTGCCAGCAGCTTAGCCCTTTTGGCGGGAGTAACCTACAATGAGCAGTTCTTC; d_call: TRBD2; clone_size: .; v_call: TRBV7-2; j_call: TRBJ2-1
cdr3_aa: CASSFMAMSTDTQYF; cdr3_nt: TGTGCCAGCAGTTTCATGGCCATGAGCACAGATACGCAGTATTTT; d_call: .; clone_size: .; v_call: TRBV27; j_call: TRBJ2-3
cdr3_aa: CASSELRYNEQFF; cdr3_nt: TGTGCCAGCAGTGAACTCCGTTACAATGAGCAGTTCTTC; d_call: .; clone_size: .; v_call: TRBV2; j_call: TRBJ2-1
cdr3_aa: CASSFKAMNTEAFF; cdr3_nt: TGTGCCAGCAGTTTCAAGGCCATGAACACTGAAGCTTTCTTT; d_call: .; clone_size: .; v_call: TRBV27; j_call: TRBJ1-1
cdr3_aa: CATHWEWRPDTQYF; cdr3_nt: TGTGCCACCCACTGGGAATGGAGGCCAGATACGCAGTATTTT; d_call: .; clone_size: .; v_call: TRBV10-3; j_call: TRBJ2-3
cdr3_aa: CASSSPEAGGFNEQFF; cdr3_nt: TGTGCCAGCAGTTCCCCAGAAGCGGGAGGGTTTAATGAGCAGTTCTTC; d_call: TRBD2; clone_size: .; v_call: TRBV27; j_call: TRBJ2-1
cdr3_aa: CASSQADTQYF; cdr3_nt: TGTGCCAGCAGCCAAGCAGATACGCAGTATTTT; d_call: .; clone_size: .; v_call: TRBV3-1/TRBV3-2; j_call: TRBJ2-3
cdr3_aa: CASSLGGTSNQPQHF; cdr3_nt: TGCGCCAGCAGCTTGGGGGGGACCAGCAATCAGCCCCAGCATTTT; d_call: .; clone_size: .; v_call: TRBV5-1; j_call: TRBJ1-5
cdr3_aa: CASSFNSYEQYF; cdr3_nt: TGCGCCAGCAGCTTCAACTCCTACGAGCAGTACTTC; d_call: .; clone_size: .; v_call: TRBV10-2; j_call: TRBJ2-7
cdr3_aa: CASSLARSSYNEQFF; cdr3_nt: TGTGCCAGCAGCTTAGCGAGGAGCTCCTACAATGAGCAGTTCTTC; d_call: .; clone_size: .; v_call: TRBV7-8; j_call: TRBJ2-1
cdr3_aa: CASSQSSGDAQGEKLFF; cdr3_nt: TGCGCCAGCAGCCAGAGCAGTGGGGACGCCCAAGGGGAAAAACTGTTTTTT; d_call: .; clone_size: few; v_call: TRBV4-1; j_call: TRBJ1-4
cdr3_aa: CASSLGRYGYTF; cdr3_nt: TGTGCCAGCAGCCTAGGAAGGTATGGCTACACCTTC; d_call: .; clone_size: .; v_call: TRBV3-1/TRBV3-2; j_call: TRBJ1-2
cdr3_aa: CASKQGQGQINQPQHF; cdr3_nt: TGTGCCAGTAAGCAGGGACAGGGGCAAATCAATCAGCCCCAGCATTTT; d_call: TRBD1; clone_size: .; v_call: TRBV19; j_call: TRBJ1-5
cdr3_aa: CASGPRETQYF; cdr3_nt: TGTGCCAGTGGTCCTCGGGAGACCCAGTACTTC; d_call: .; clone_size: .; v_call: TRBV19; j_call: TRBJ2-5
cdr3_aa: CASSILAGGTNEQFF; cdr3_nt: TGTGCCAGCAGTATCCTAGCGGGAGGAACGAATGAGCAGTTCTTC; d_call: TRBD2; clone_size: .; v_call: TRBV6-5; j_call: TRBJ2-1
cdr3_aa: CASRPSNQPQHF; cdr3_nt: TGTGCCAGCAGGCCAAGTAACCAGCCCCAGCATTTT; d_call: .; clone_size: .; v_call: TRBV28; j_call: TRBJ1-5
cdr3_aa: CASSDALFGSGYTF; cdr3_nt: TGTGCCAGCAGTGACGCACTTTTTGGGAGCGGCTACACCTTC; d_call: .; clone_size: .; v_call: TRBV6-4; j_call: TRBJ1-2
cdr3_aa: CASTPSGRVLGPGYTF; cdr3_nt: TGTGCCAGCACCCCCTCTGGCCGTGTCCTTGGACCTGGCTACACCTTC; d_call: .; clone_size: few; v_call: TRBV9; j_call: TRBJ1-2
cdr3_aa: CASRDRGSATNEKLFF; cdr3_nt: TGCGCCAGCCGGGACAGGGGATCGGCAACTAATGAAAAACTGTTTTTT; d_call: TRBD1; clone_size: few; v_call: TRBV4-1; j_call: TRBJ1-4
cdr3_aa: CAWSVRYGYTF; cdr3_nt: TGTGCCTGGAGTGTGCGTTATGGCTACACCTTC; d_call: .; clone_size: .; v_call: TRBV30; j_call: TRBJ1-2
cdr3_aa: CASSEIAGNKGTQYF; cdr3_nt: TGTGCCAGTAGTGAGATTGCGGGTAATAAAGGGACCCAGTACTTC; d_call: .; clone_size: .; v_call: TRBV19; j_call: TRBJ2-5
cdr3_aa: CASSSSGTGADQPQHF; cdr3_nt: TGTGCCAGCAGTTCCTCCGGGACAGGGGCGGATCAGCCCCAGCATTTT; d_call: TRBD1; clone_size: .; v_call: TRBV2; j_call: TRBJ1-5
cdr3_aa: CSVEADLYYGYTF; cdr3_nt: TGCAGCGTTGAAGCAGACTTATACTATGGCTACACCTTC; d_call: .; clone_size: once; v_call: TRBV29-1; j_call: TRBJ1-2
cdr3_aa: CASSERRVAGASVPETQYF; cdr3_nt: TGTGCCAGCAGTGAACGCCGGGTAGCGGGAGCTTCCGTCCCAGAGACCCAGTACTTC; d_call: TRBD2; clone_size: .; v_call: TRBV6-1; j_call: TRBJ2-5
cdr3_aa: CAIKARGSREGQETQYF; cdr3_nt: TGTGCCATCAAAGCCCGCGGTAGCCGTGAGGGTCAAGAGACCCAGTACTTC; d_call: .; clone_size: .; v_call: TRBV10-3; j_call: TRBJ2-5
cdr3_aa: CATRVRDSPLHF; cdr3_nt: TGTGCCACCAGAGTCAGGGACTCACCCCTCCACTTT; d_call: .; clone_size: .; v_call: TRBV6-5; j_call: TRBJ1-6
cdr3_aa: CASSLTTGAAGELFF; cdr3_nt: TGTGCCAGCAGCTTAACCACAGGGGCGGCCGGGGAGCTGTTTTTT; d_call: TRBD1; clone_size: .; v_call: TRBV11-2; j_call: TRBJ2-2
cdr3_aa: CASSGTGGGTEAFF; cdr3_nt: TGTGCCAGTAGTGGAACAGGGGGAGGCACTGAAGCTTTCTTT; d_call: TRBD1; clone_size: .; v_call: TRBV19; j_call: TRBJ1-1
cdr3_aa: CASSYAGGNTEAFF; cdr3_nt: TGTGCCAGCAGTTACGCGGGGGGCAACACTGAAGCTTTCTTT; d_call: .; clone_size: once; v_call: TRBV6-5; j_call: TRBJ1-1
cdr3_aa: CASSLEASDSPLHF; cdr3_nt: TGTGCCAGCAGCTTAGAAGCATCGGATTCACCCCTCCACTTT; d_call: .; clone_size: .; v_call: TRBV11-2; j_call: TRBJ1-6